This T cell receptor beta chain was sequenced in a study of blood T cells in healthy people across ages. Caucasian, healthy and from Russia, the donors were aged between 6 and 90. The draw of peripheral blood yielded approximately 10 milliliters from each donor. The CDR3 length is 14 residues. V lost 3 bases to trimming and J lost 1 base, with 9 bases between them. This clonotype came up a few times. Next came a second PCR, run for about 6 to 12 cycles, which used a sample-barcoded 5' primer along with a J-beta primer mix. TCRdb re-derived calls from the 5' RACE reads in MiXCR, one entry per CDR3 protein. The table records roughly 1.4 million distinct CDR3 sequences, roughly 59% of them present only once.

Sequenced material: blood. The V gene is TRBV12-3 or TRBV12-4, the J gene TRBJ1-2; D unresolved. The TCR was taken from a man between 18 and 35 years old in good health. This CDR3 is CASSFRTINYGYTF. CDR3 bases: TGTGCCAGCAGTTTCCGCACTATTAACTATGGCTACACCTTC.